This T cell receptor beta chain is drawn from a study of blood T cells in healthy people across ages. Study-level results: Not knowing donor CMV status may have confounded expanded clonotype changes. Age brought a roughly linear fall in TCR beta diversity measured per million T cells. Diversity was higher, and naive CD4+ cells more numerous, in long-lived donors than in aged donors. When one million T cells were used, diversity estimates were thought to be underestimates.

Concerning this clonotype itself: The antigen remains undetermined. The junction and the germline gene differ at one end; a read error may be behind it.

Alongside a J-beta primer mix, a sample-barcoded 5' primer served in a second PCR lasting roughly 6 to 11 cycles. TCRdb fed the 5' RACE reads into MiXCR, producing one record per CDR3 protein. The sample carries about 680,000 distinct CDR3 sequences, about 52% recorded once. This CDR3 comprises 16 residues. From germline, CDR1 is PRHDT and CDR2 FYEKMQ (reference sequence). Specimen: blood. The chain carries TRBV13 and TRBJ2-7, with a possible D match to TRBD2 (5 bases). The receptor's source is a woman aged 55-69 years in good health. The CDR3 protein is CTSSLGPHDDYEGQYF. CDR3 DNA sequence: TGTACCAGCAGCTTAGGCCCTCACGACGACTACGAAGGGCAGTACTTC.